The 23 T cell receptor beta chains below all came from one sample that was sequenced in a study of cytomegalovirus exposure and HLA in healthy donors. The study ran its PCR with 60 Vbeta and 13 Jbeta primers. The table came from immunoSEQ multiplex PCR; TCRdb's copy has only in-frame clones and leaves some out. In the table there are approximately 91,000 clones, about two thirds of which are singletons. The sequenced sample was PBMCs. These receptors came from a female donor in good health and CMV-seronegative.

This sequence joins TRBV28 and TRBJ1-1; the D gene is possibly TRBD1 (6 bases). CDR3 size: 14 residues. Trimming cost V 6 bases and J 1 base, with 12 bases left between them. Per the germline V gene, CDR1 is MDHEN and CDR2 is SYDVKM. Written as DNA, the CDR3 is TGTGCCAGCAGCCCTATACAGGGGAACACTGAAGCTTTCTTT. Its protein is CASSPIQGNTEAFF. The entire variable domain, with the rest obtained from reference TRBV28 and TRBJ1-1, is as follows: DVKVTQSSRYLVKRTGEKVFLECVQDMDHENMFWYRQDPGLGLRLIYFSYDVKMKEKGDIPEGYSVSREKKERFSLILESASTNQTSMYLCASSPIQGNTEAFFGQGTRLTVV.

The V call is TRBV6-5, the J call TRBJ2-1, with TRBD1 matching 9 bases. CDR1 and CDR2 (germline): MNHEY, SVGAGI. The J segment lost 4 bases and the V segment lost 6 bases, leaving 7 bases of the junction unmatched. CDR3 size: 15 residues. In DNA, the CDR3 is TGTGCCAGCAGCAACAGGGGGCGCAGATACAATGAGCAGTTCTTC. Its protein is CASSNRGRRYNEQFF.

This clone turned up a few times. The chain couples TRBV5-1 to TRBJ2-7, with no clear D. CDR3 length: 14 amino acids. From germline, CDR1 is SGHRS and CDR2 YFSETQ. Trimming removed 5 bases from V and 0 bases from J, with 12 bases in between. CDR3 in DNA: TGCGCCAGCAGGGGCCCCCACAGCTCCTACGAGCAGTACTTC. Translated: CASRGPHSSYEQYF.

The chain carries TRBV7-9 and TRBJ2-7; tentatively, D is TRBD2 (5 bases). Germline lookup yields CDR1 SEHNR and CDR2 FQNEAQ (reference sequence). The CDR3 contains 13 residues. V lost 2 bases and J 4 bases, leaving 9 bases between the germline ends. This chain's CDR3 is CASSLNREYEQYF. The CDR3 DNA is TGTGCCAGCAGCTTAAACCGGGAATACGAGCAGTACTTC. The full variable domain, its missing parts supplied by reference TRBV7-9 and TRBJ2-7, is DTGVSQNPRHKITKRGQNVTFRCDPISEHNRLYWYRQTLGQGPEFLTYFQNEAQLEKSRLLSDRFSAERPKGSFSTLEIQRTEQGDSAMYLCASSLNREYEQYFGPGTRLTVT.

This chain uses TRBV4-1 with TRBJ1-5; D is unresolved. The CDR3 has 15 residues. CDR1 and CDR2 from the germline V gene are MGHRA and YSYEKL. V lost 7 bases to trimming and J lost 9 bases, with 22 bases between them. The CDR3 DNA reads TGCGCCAGCAACACGAGGGCGGAGGGCCCTTGGCCCCAGCATTTT. Amino acid sequence: CASNTRAEGPWPQHF.

The chain employs TRBV4-1 and TRBJ2-7; a possible D gene is TRBD1 (6 bases). Germline CDR1 and CDR2: MGHRA and YSYEKL. The CDR3 runs to 16 residues. Deletions cut 1 base from V and 0 bases from J, with 13 bases between. Here the CDR3 DNA reads TGCGCCAGCAGCCAAGCGGGGTCAGGGGCCTCCTACGAGCAGTACTTC. Translation gives CASSQAGSGASYEQYF.

J is TRBJ2-7 and V is TRBV12-1; the tabulated D call, TRBD2, remains unverified against the DNA. TRBV12-1 is classified as a pseudogene. This CDR3 is built from 13 residues. CDR3 protein: CASTPWSSYEQYF. In DNA form, the CDR3 reads TGTGCCAGCACGCCCTGGAGCTCCTACGAGCAGTACTTC.

This clone was detected ten times or more. This rearrangement joins TRBV4-3 to TRBJ2-1; 12 bases are a match to TRBD2. The germline CDR1 and CDR2 sequences are LGHNA and YSLEER. The CDR3 extends over 16 amino acids. Germline trimming cut 3 bases from V and 5 bases from J; bases unmatched to any gene: 5. DNA for the CDR3: TGCGCCAGCAGCCATAGACTAGCGGGGGACCACAATGAGCAGTTCTTC. Its protein is CASSHRLAGDHNEQFF.

The table lists this clone with a few counts. This rearrangement joins TRBV30 to TRBJ1-4, with 8 nucleotides matching TRBD1. Germline CDR1 GTSNPN, CDR2 SVGIG (reference sequence). The CDR3 totals 14 residues. The junction had 6 bases not matched to a gene; V was cut back by 7 bases and J by 2 bases. The CDR3 DNA reads as TGTGCCTCGTACAGGGGGAGGACTAATGAAAAACTGTTTTTT. Translation: CASYRGRTNEKLFF.

The rearrangement uses TRBV6-1 and TRBJ1-1, with TRBD1 matching over 7 bases. Germline V gene lookup returns CDR1 MNHNS and CDR2 SASEGT. The CDR3 is 15 residues long. Trimming at V came to 6 bases and at J to 0 bases, leaving 7 bases not matched to a gene. DNA for the CDR3: TGTGCCAGCAGGAGGGGACAGACCATGAACACTGAAGCTTTCTTT. Encoded protein: CASRRGQTMNTEAFF.

This clone was counted once. The chain recombines TRBV6-5 with TRBJ2-2; weak D call: TRBD2 (6 bases). CDR1 is MNHEY, CDR2 SVGAGI, per germline. V was shortened by 4 bases and J by 5 bases, with 11 bases between the two germline ends. This CDR3 comprises 14 residues. The CDR3 sequence is CASSLGTGTGELFF. CDR3 nucleotide sequence: TGTGCCAGCAGTTTGGGGACTGGAACCGGGGAGCTGTTTTTT.

The chain joins TRBV7-2 to TRBJ2-5, with D perhaps TRBD1 (5 bases). The germline gives CDR1 SGHTA, CDR2 FQGNSA. V gave up 3 bases and J gave up 4 bases, with 18 bases separating them. This CDR3 is built from 16 residues. CDR3 region: CASSFPTGQGRETQYF. Written as DNA, the CDR3 is TGTGCCAGCAGCTTTCCCACTGGCCAGGGTAGAGAGACCCAGTACTTC.

The chain joins TRBV5-1 to TRBJ1-1; D gene unclear. The V end was cut by 5 bases, the J end by 4 bases, with 12 bases between. The length of the CDR3 is 13 residues. Germline lookup yields CDR1 SGHRS and CDR2 YFSETQ. In nucleotides, the CDR3 is TGCGCCAGCAGTCTCTACCGGGGCACTGAAGCTTTCTTT. This sequence encodes CASSLYRGTEAFF.

The genes are TRBV4-1 and TRBJ2-1; D is undetermined. The CDR3 length is 15 residues. Germline V CDR1 and CDR2: MGHRA, YSYEKL. The V end was cut by 0 bases, the J end by 3 bases, with 9 bases between. DNA for the CDR3: TGCGCCAGCAGCCAAGAGGTGAGCAACTACAATGAGCAGTTCTTC. This translates into CASSQEVSNYNEQFF.

In this sample, this clone turned up a few times. The chain employs TRBV6-5 and TRBJ1-1; D possibly corresponds to TRBD1 (5 bases). CDR3 length: 14 residues. Germline loops: CDR1 MNHEY, CDR2 SVGAGI. V was pared by 5 bases and J by 6 bases, with 16 bases between. The CDR3 DNA is TGTGCCAGCAGTGAAGGTGGGGGGGGTTCTGAAGCTTTCTTT. Amino acid sequence: CASSEGGGGSEAFF.

The CDR3, as DNA: TGTGCCTGGAGTGTTCCCAAGAACACTGAAGCTTTCTTT. This gives the protein CAWSVPKNTEAFF. The genes are TRBV30 and TRBJ1-1; no clear D gene. CDR3 length equals 13 residues. Germline V CDR1 and CDR2: GTSNPN, SVGIG (reference sequence). With 0 bases removed from V and 1 base from J, the gap between germline ends came to 6 bases.

J is TRBJ2-7 and V is TRBV28; the match to TRBD2 covers 9 bases. CDR1 and CDR2 (germline): MDHEN, SYDVKM. Trimming removed 2 bases from V and 4 bases from J; junction bases left unmatched: 6. The CDR3 is made up of 15 amino acids. CDR3 amino acids: CASSLGLAGQYEQYF. In DNA, the CDR3 is TGTGCCAGCAGTTTAGGCCTAGCGGGACAATACGAGCAGTACTTC.

The V and J genes are TRBV4-1 and TRBJ1-1, with D possibly matching TRBD1 (5 bases). This CDR3 comprises 16 residues. Trimming removed 3 bases at V and 1 base at J, with 15 bases between. Germline V lookup: CDR1 MGHRA, CDR2 YSYEKL. This CDR3 reads CASSHFKGAGNTEAFF. The CDR3 nucleotides read TGCGCCAGCAGCCATTTCAAAGGGGCTGGGAACACTGAAGCTTTCTTT.

The chain joins TRBV7-9 to TRBJ1-4; possibly TRBD1 for D (5 bases). The germline V gene has CDR1 SEHNR and CDR2 FQNEAQ (reference sequence). V was pared by 1 base and J by 3 bases, with 18 bases between. This CDR3 region has 18 residues. The DNA of the CDR3 is TGTGCCAGCAGCTTAGGAACTACGCGGGAAGGGGCTAATGAAAAACTGTTTTTT. This translates into CASSLGTTREGANEKLFF. The entire variable domain, with the rest obtained from reference TRBV7-9 and TRBJ1-4, is as follows: DTGVSQNPRHKITKRGQNVTFRCDPISEHNRLYWYRQTLGQGPEFLTYFQNEAQLEKSRLLSDRFSAERPKGSFSTLEIQRTEQGDSAMYLCASSLGTTREGANEKLFFGSGTQLSVL.

The chain couples TRBV5-4 to TRBJ2-3, with 8 nucleotides matching TRBD1. The CDR3 has 14 amino acids. The V gene end was trimmed by 4 bases and the J gene end by 6 bases; junction bases not matched to a gene: 7. Germline CDR1 reads SGHNT; CDR2 reads YYREEE (reference sequence). The CDR3 DNA sequence: TGTGCCAGCAGCCCATGGACAGGGAGGGATACGCAGTATTTT. Its protein is CASSPWTGRDTQYF.

The chain recombines TRBV6-4 with TRBJ2-1, with 7 bases fitting TRBD2. CDR3 size: 15 residues. Germline CDR1 MRHNA, CDR2 SNTAGT. V lost 4 bases and J lost 2; bases outside the gene matches: 5. The CDR3 is CASSVQGGTYNEQFF. The CDR3 DNA follows: TGTGCCAGCAGTGTTCAGGGAGGGACCTACAATGAGCAGTTCTTC.

The CDR3 nucleotides are TGTGCCAGCAGCCTGGGGGGGACATATAGCACAGATACGCAGTATTTT. This codes for CASSLGGTYSTDTQYF. V usage is TRBV11-3 and J usage is TRBJ2-3; the D gene is possibly TRBD2 (7 bases). The germline CDR1 and CDR2 sequences are SGHNT and YENEEA. The CDR3 contains 16 residues. V lost 5 bases, J lost 0 bases, and 15 bases lay in between. Supplemented by reference TRBV11-3 and TRBJ2-3, the full variable domain reads EAGVVQSPRYKIIEKKQPVAFWCNPISGHNTLYWYLQNLGQGPELLIRYENEEAVDDSQLPKDRFSAERLKGVDSTLKIQPAELGDSAVYLCASSLGGTYSTDTQYFGPGTRLTVL.

V gene TRBV7-2 combines with J gene TRBJ2-7; D is ambiguous. Trimming stripped 4 bases from V and 7 bases from J, with 11 bases between. This CDR3 is 12 amino acids long. CDR1 is SGHTA, CDR2 FQGNSA, per germline. CDR3 nucleotide sequence: TGTGCCAGCAGCTCCAGAAATTCGGAGCAGTACTTC. Translating gives CASSSRNSEQYF.